This T cell receptor (beta chain) emerged from a study of cytomegalovirus exposure and HLA in healthy donors. Study-level results: Altogether, 150 to 200 TCR beta chains were recorded as cytomegalovirus-associated.

PCR was performed using 60 Vbeta and 13 Jbeta primers. Produced via immunoSEQ multiplex PCR; TCRdb's table is partial and in-frame only. Among some 180,000 clones, around 73% were seen once, and the ten largest hold about 4.9%. This CDR3 has 14 residues. Germline V gene data show CDR1 as LNHDA and CDR2 as SQIVND (reference sequence). Trimming shortened V by 3 bases and J by 0 bases, and 8 bases separated the two germline ends. Remarks on this clone: As yet, its antigen is unknown.

The clonotype was recovered from a woman aged 18-29 years in good health and CMV-seropositive. V gene TRBV19 combines with J gene TRBJ2-5; D is possibly TRBD2 (5 bases). Sequencing used PBMCs. DNA of the CDR3: TGTGCCAGTAGTATGAGGAGGTACCAAGAGACCCAGTACTTC. Translating it yields CASSMRRYQETQYF.